This entry features one T cell receptor beta chain sequence. The protocol was immunoSEQ multiplex PCR, while the TCRdb copy is restricted to in-frame clones and leaves out a portion. Among roughly 1,100,000 clones listed, roughly 75% were seen once. This entry is derived from a study of shared clonotypes between healthy human individuals. The CDR3 contains 16 residues. Germline lookup yields CDR1 GTSNPN and CDR2 SVGIG (reference sequence). Trimming removed 0 bases from V and 1 base from J; junction bases left unmatched: 5. The rearrangement uses TRBV30 and TRBJ1-3, with 8 nucleotides matching TRBD1. The sample consisted of memory CD4+ T cells sorted from blood. The subset: CD45RA-negative fraction. This receptor was identified in a man between 18 and 29 years old in good health. The CDR3 bases are TGTGCCTGGAGTGTTGGGACAGGCCCTTCTGGAAACACCATATATTTT. It encodes CAWSVGTGPSGNTIYF. The variable domain in full, completed from reference TRBV30 and TRBJ1-3, reads SQTIHQWPATLVQPVGSPLSLECTVEGTSNPNLYWYRQAAGRGLQLLFYSVGIGQISSEVPQNLSASRPQDRQFILSSKKLLLSDSGFYLCAWSVGTGPSGNTIYFGEGSWLTVV.